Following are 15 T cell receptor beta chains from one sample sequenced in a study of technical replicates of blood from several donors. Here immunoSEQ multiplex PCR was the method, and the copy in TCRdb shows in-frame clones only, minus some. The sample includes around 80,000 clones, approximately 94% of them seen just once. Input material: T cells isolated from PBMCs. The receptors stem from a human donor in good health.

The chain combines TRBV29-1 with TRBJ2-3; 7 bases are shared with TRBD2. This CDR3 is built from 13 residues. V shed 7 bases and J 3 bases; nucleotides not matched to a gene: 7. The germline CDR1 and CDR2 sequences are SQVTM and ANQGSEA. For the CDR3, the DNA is TGCAGCGCTGCCCCGGGAGGAACAGATACGCAGTATTTT. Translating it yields CSAAPGGTDTQYF.

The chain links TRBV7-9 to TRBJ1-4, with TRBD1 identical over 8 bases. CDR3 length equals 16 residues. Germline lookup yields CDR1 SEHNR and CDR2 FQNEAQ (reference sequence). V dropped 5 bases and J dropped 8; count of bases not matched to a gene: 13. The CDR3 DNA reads TGTGCCAGCAGCCCCGATCCAGGGGGCGATTGGGAAAAACTGTTTTTT. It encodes CASSPDPGGDWEKLFF.

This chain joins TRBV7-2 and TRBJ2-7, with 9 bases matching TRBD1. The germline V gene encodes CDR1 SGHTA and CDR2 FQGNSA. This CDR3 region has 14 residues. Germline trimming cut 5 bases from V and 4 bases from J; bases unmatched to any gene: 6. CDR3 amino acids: CASSRDRGDYEQYF. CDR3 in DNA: TGTGCCAGCAGCCGCGACAGGGGGGATTACGAGCAGTACTTC.

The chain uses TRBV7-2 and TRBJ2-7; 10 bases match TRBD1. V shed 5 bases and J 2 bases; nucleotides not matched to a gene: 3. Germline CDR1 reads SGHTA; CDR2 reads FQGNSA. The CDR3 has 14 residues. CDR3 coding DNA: TGTGCCAGCAGCCCCGGACAGGGGGCCTACGAGCAGTACTTC. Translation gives CASSPGQGAYEQYF.

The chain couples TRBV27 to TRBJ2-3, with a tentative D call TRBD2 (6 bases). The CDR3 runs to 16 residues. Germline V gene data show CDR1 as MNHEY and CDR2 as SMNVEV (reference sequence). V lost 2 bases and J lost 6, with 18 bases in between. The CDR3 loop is CASSLLGDSRDDTQYF. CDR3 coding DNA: TGTGCCAGCAGTTTACTGGGGGACTCCCGAGACGATACGCAGTATTTT.

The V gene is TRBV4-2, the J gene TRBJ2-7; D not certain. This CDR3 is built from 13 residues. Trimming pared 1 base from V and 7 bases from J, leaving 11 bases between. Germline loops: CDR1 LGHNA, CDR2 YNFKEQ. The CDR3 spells CASSQVRGWEQYF. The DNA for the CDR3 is TGTGCCAGCAGCCAAGTGCGTGGTTGGGAGCAGTACTTC.

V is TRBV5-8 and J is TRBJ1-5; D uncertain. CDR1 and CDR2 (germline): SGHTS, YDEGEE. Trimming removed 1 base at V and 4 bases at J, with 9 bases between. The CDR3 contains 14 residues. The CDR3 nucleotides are TGTGCCAGCAGCTTGTTCGGGAGTAATCAGCCCCAGCATTTT. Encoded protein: CASSLFGSNQPQHF.

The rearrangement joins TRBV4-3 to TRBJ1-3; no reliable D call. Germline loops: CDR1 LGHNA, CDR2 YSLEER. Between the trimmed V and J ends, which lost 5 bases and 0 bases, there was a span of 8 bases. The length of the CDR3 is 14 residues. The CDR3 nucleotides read TGCGCCAGCAGCAGCGGGAGCTCTGGAAACACCATATATTTT. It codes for CASSSGSSGNTIYF.

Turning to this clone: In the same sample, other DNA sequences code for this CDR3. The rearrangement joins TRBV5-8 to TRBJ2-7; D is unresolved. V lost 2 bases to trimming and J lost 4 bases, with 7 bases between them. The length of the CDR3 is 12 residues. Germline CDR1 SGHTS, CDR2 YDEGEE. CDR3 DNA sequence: TGTGCCAGCAGCTTAGATCTATACGAGCAGTACTTC. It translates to CASSLDLYEQYF.

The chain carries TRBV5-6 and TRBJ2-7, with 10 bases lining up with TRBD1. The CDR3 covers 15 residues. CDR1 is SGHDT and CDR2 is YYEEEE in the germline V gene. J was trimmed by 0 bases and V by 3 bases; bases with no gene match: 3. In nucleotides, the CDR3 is TGTGCCAGCAGCTGGTGGACAGGGGGCTCCTACGAGCAGTACTTC. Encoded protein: CASSWWTGGSYEQYF.

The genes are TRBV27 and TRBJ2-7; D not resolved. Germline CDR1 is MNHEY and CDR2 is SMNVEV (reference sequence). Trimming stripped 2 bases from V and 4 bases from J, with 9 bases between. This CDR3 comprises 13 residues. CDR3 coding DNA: TGTGCCAGCAGTTTAGGCGACACTTACGAGCAGTACTTC. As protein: CASSLGDTYEQYF.

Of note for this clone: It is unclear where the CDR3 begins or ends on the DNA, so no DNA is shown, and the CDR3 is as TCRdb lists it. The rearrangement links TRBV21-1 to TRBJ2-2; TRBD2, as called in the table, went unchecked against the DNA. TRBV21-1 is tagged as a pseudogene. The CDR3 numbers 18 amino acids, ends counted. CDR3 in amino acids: CASSKVGSGSERTGELFF.

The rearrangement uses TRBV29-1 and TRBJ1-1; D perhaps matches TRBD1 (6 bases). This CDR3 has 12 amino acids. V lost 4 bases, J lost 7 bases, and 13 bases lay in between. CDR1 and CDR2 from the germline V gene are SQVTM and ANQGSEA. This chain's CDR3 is CSVVEGHFEAFF. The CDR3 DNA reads TGCAGCGTTGTTGAGGGACACTTTGAAGCTTTCTTT.

In DNA form, the CDR3 reads TGTGCCAGCCGGGGTGACAGGTTGAACAATGAGCAGTTCTTC. Protein: CASRGDRLNNEQFF. This chain uses TRBV7-9 with TRBJ2-1, with D maybe TRBD1 (6 bases). V lost 8 bases and J lost 5, with 16 bases in between. The CDR3 is 14 amino acids. Germline values: CDR1 SEHNR, CDR2 FQNEAQ (reference sequence).

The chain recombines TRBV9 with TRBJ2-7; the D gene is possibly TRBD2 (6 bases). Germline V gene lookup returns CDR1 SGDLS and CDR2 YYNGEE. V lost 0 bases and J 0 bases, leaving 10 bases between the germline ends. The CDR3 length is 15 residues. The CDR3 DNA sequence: TGTGCCAGCAGCGTAGGGACTACTTACTCCTACGAGCAGTACTTC. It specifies CASSVGTTYSYEQYF.